This note documents a single T cell receptor beta chain sequence. Antigen specificity is unknown. Clones were sequenced by immunoSEQ multiplex PCR, and TCRdb holds only the in-frame ones, with some missing. The sample has a few thousand clones; 37% are singletons. CDR1 is MDHEN and CDR2 is SYDVKM in the germline V gene. This CDR3 is 15 amino acids long. J gave up 6 bases and V 4 bases, and 6 bases lay outside the gene matches. The data belong to a study of T cells in localized non-small cell lung cancer. Study-level points and caveats: Adjacent lung held a median roughly 50 of the top 100 tumor clones. Tumor trailed uninvolved adjacent lung in T cell clonality, which peaked there. Longer overall survival was associated with a higher density of T cells in the blood.

The V gene is TRBV28, the J gene TRBJ1-2; the match to TRBD1 covers 12 bases. Specimen: normal lung tissue next to the tumor, collected before any cancer treatment. The sequence was collected from a woman aged 40-69 years with stage II squamous cell lung carcinoma. Written as DNA, the CDR3 is TGTGCCAGCAGTTCGGGACAGGGGGCTCCCCATGGCTACACCTTC. It yields the protein CASSSGQGAPHGYTF.